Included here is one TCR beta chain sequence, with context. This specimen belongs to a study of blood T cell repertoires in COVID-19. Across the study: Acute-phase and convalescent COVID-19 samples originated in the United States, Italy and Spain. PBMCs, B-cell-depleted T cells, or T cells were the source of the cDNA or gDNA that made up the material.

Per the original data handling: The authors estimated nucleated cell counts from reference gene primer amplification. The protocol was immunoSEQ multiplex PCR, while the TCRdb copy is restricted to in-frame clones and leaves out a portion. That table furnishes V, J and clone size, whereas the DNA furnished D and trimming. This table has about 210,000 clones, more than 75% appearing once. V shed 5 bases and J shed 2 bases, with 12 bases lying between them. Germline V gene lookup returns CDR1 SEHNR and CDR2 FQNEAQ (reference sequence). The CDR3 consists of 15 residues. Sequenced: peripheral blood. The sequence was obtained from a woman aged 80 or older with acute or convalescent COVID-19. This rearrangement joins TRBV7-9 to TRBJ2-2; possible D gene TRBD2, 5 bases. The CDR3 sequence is CASSPRGFNTGELFF. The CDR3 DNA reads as TGTGCCAGCAGCCCTCGGGGTTTTAACACCGGGGAGCTGTTTTTT.